The rows below give T cell receptor beta chains drawn from one sample of a study of blood T cell repertoires in COVID-19. Only in-frame clones appear in the TCRdb table, and some are missing; sequencing was by immunoSEQ multiplex PCR. Of over 85,000 clones listed, 85% to 90% are singletons. Sequenced sample: peripheral blood. Receptors originate from a human donor in a cohort sampled during active COVID-19. Both conserved end residues are part of each CDR3. The D gene is left open where the match is weak. Clone size is shown for a subset of rows, as once, few, many or a class of expanded clone.

-	TRBV4-2	18	TRBJ2-3	-	CASSHGDGTGGGTDTQYF	TGTGCCAGCAGCCATGGGGATGGAACCGGAGGTGGTACAGATACGCAGTATTTT
TRBD1	TRBV19	16	TRBJ1-5	-	CASKDRGVAGNQPQHF	TGTGCCAGTAAGGACAGGGGTGTCGCGGGCAATCAGCCCCAGCATTTT
-	TRBV3-1/TRBV3-2	15	TRBJ2-7	-	CASSQAVADPREQYF	TGTGCCAGCAGCCAAGCGGTAGCCGATCCTAGGGAGCAGTACTTC
-	TRBV19	12	TRBJ2-2	-	CASSMGEYELFF	TGTGCCAGTAGTATGGGAGAATATGAGCTGTTTTTT
TRBD2	TRBV28	17	TRBJ2-3	-	CASSRLGLAGTTDTQYF	TGTGCCAGCAGTCGACTAGGACTAGCGGGAACGACAGATACGCAGTATTTT
TRBD2	TRBV6-5	15	TRBJ2-7	-	CASSRPSGNSYEQYF	TGTGCCAGCAGCCGTCCTAGCGGGAATTCCTACGAGCAGTACTTC
-	TRBV19	14	TRBJ2-3	-	CASSIRRSTDTQYF	TGTGCCAGTAGTATTAGGCGGAGCACAGATACGCAGTATTTT
-	TRBV4-2	19	TRBJ1-3	-	CASSPPGNLFLGFGNTIYF	TGTGCCAGCAGCCCACCGGGAAACCTCTTTCTAGGGTTTGGAAACACCATATATTTT
-	TRBV2	12	TRBJ1-2	-	CASSRPEEGYTF	TGTGCCAGCAGCCGGCCCGAGGAAGGCTACACCTTC
-	TRBV12-5	14	TRBJ2-4	-	CASGCLQAKNIQYF	TGTGCTAGTGGCTGCTTACAAGCCAAAAACATTCAGTACTTC
-	TRBV29-1	13	TRBJ1-2	-	CSVEEGGYAGYTF	TGCAGCGTTGAAGAGGGAGGGTATGCTGGCTACACCTTC
TRBD2	TRBV11-2	11	TRBJ2-3	-	CASTGRNTQYF	TGTGCCAGCACCGGGAGGAATACGCAGTATTTT
-	TRBV29-1	14	TRBJ2-1	-	CSVEGNPVYNEQFF	TGCAGCGTTGAAGGAAATCCGGTCTACAATGAGCAGTTCTTC
-	TRBV9	15	TRBJ2-7	once	CASSVAPDSPYEQYF	TGTGCCAGCAGCGTAGCTCCAGACAGCCCTTACGAGCAGTACTTC
TRBD2	TRBV10-3	18	TRBJ2-5	-	CAISESKTSGRGLETQYF	TGTGCCATCAGTGAGTCGAAGACTAGCGGGAGGGGTTTGGAGACCCAGTACTTC
-	TRBV30	11	TRBJ2-7	-	CAWGIGGEQYF	TGTGCCTGGGGGATAGGGGGCGAGCAGTACTTC
TRBD2	TRBV19	12	TRBJ2-5	-	CASRLAGETQYF	TGTGCCAGTAGACTAGCGGGAGAGACCCAGTACTTC